These 20 T cell receptor beta chains came from one sample sequenced in a study of neoadjuvant anti-PD-1 for oral cavity cancer. Assay: immunoSEQ multiplex PCR; the TCRdb copy retains only in-frame clones and omits some. The sample has roughly 9,600 clones; roughly 62% are singletons. Regarding time point: after neoadjuvant nivolumab, at surgical resection. The specimen comprised PBMCs, sampled after nivolumab (anti-PD-1) treatment. The receptors derive from a person between 35 and 79 years old with oral cavity squamous cell carcinoma.

This chain uses TRBV5-5 with TRBJ2-5; 7 bases align to TRBD1. V gave up 4 bases and J gave up 2 bases; unmatched junction bases: 8. CDR1 and CDR2 (germline): SGHKS, YYEKEE (reference sequence). This CDR3 has 15 residues. The CDR3 protein is CASSLYRGQQETQYF. For the CDR3, the DNA is TGTGCCAGCAGCCTCTACAGGGGCCAGCAAGAGACCCAGTACTTC.

V usage is TRBV2 and J usage is TRBJ1-2; D uncertain. The CDR3 totals 12 residues. Deletions cut 4 bases from V and 8 bases from J, with 11 bases between. The germline V gene has CDR1 SNHLY and CDR2 FYNNEI. The CDR3 coding sequence is TGTGCCAGCAGTGGTTCCCAGGAGGGCTACACCTTC. Translated, it gives CASSGSQEGYTF.

The chain recombines TRBV11-3 with TRBJ2-1, with TRBD2 identical over 8 bases. Germline-derived CDR1 and CDR2 are SGHNT and YENEEA. This CDR3 contains 15 residues. J lost 6 bases, V lost 1 base, and 5 bases had no gene match. The CDR3 bases are TGTGCCAGCAGCTTAGTGGGGGGGACTAGCAATGAGCAGTTCTTC. Protein product: CASSLVGGTSNEQFF.

V gene TRBV10-3 combines with J gene TRBJ1-5; D uncertain. Trimming cost V 7 bases and J 8 bases, with 15 bases left between them. The CDR3 spans 13 residues. The germline CDR1 and CDR2 sequences are ENHRY and SYGVKD. The CDR3 DNA reads TGTGCCATCAACGCCGCTTTTGAGGAGCCCCAGCATTTT. Translated, it gives CAINAAFEEPQHF.

This clone has just one count. V usage is TRBV27 and J usage is TRBJ2-7; D gene ambiguous. Germline assignment: CDR1 MNHEY and CDR2 SMNVEV (reference sequence). V lost 5 bases, J lost 3 bases, and 11 bases lay in between. This CDR3 spans 13 amino acids. As DNA, the CDR3 is TGTGCCAGCAGTCCCACATGGCGCTACGAGCAGTACTTC. Residues: CASSPTWRYEQYF.

The gene calls are TRBV5-1 and TRBJ1-2; unclear D gene. The CDR3 covers 16 residues. Trimming pared 0 bases from V and 1 base from J, leaving 13 bases between. Germline CDR1 reads SGHRS; CDR2 reads YFSETQ. The CDR3 loop is CASSLAMAGNNYGYTF. The DNA for the CDR3 is TGCGCCAGCAGCTTGGCCATGGCGGGGAATAACTATGGCTACACCTTC.

J is TRBJ2-1 and V is TRBV5-1; 8 bases align to TRBD1. The CDR3 length is 15 residues. From germline, CDR1 is SGHRS and CDR2 YFSETQ. Germline trimming cut 4 bases from V and 2 bases from J; bases unmatched to any gene: 5. CDR3 in DNA: TGCGCCAGCAGCAAGACAGGGGAACCCTACAATGAGCAGTTCTTC. It is translated as CASSKTGEPYNEQFF.

The V call is TRBV7-6, the J call TRBJ1-1; D is unresolved. Trimming pared 6 bases from V and 1 base from J, leaving 6 bases between. The CDR3 runs to 12 residues. From germline, CDR1 is SGHVS and CDR2 FNYEAQ. The CDR3 reads CASSGWNTEAFF. In DNA form, the CDR3 reads TGTGCCAGCAGTGGCTGGAACACTGAAGCTTTCTTT.

The chain is built from TRBV19 and TRBJ2-7, with 7 nucleotides matching TRBD1. Losses at the gene ends were 0 bases for V and 4 bases for J; bases not matched to a gene: 9. The CDR3 spans 16 residues. The germline CDR1 and CDR2 sequences are LNHDA and SQIVND (reference sequence). CDR3 bases: TGTGCCAGTAGTATAGAGCTGCGACAGGGTACTTACGAGCAGTACTTC. Amino acids: CASSIELRQGTYEQYF. Drawing the rest from reference TRBV19 and TRBJ2-7, the complete variable domain is DGGITQSPKYLFRKEGQNVTLSCEQNLNHDAMYWYRQDPGQGLRLIYYSQIVNDFQKGDIAEGYSVSREKKESFPLTVTSAQKNPTAFYLCASSIELRQGTYEQYFGPGTRLTVT.

This chain links TRBV10-3 with TRBJ2-7; 9 nucleotides line up with TRBD2. The germline V gene encodes CDR1 ENHRY and CDR2 SYGVKD. The ends lost 6 bases at V and 0 bases at J; junction bases unmatched: 6. The CDR3 has 15 amino acids. CDR3 sequence reads: CAISPSGTGSYEQYF. CDR3 in DNA: TGTGCCATCAGCCCTAGCGGGACGGGCTCCTACGAGCAGTACTTC.

The genes are TRBV7-2 and TRBJ2-7, with 7 positions matching TRBD1. Per the germline V gene, CDR1 is SGHTA and CDR2 is FQGNSA. The CDR3 runs to 14 residues. V dropped 8 bases and J dropped 6; count of bases not matched to a gene: 13. Here the CDR3 DNA reads TGTGCCAGCCGCCTGACTGACAGGGCTGGCGAGCAGTACTTC. It encodes CASRLTDRAGEQYF.

The chain recombines TRBV13 with TRBJ2-7; 8 positions agree with TRBD1. The V gene's germline CDR1 is PRHDT and CDR2 FYEKMQ (reference sequence). Trimming removed 0 bases from V and 3 bases from J; junction bases left unmatched: 7. This CDR3 has 16 amino acids. Written as DNA, the CDR3 is TGTGCCAGCAGCTTAGGCCCCCGACAGGGGCGCTACGAGCAGTACTTC. Residues: CASSLGPRQGRYEQYF.

This clone is deemed medium-sized. CDR3 sequence (DNA): TGCGCCAGCGCCCCCCCCGGAGAACTAGCGGGAGACACAGATACGCAGTATTTT. Translated, it gives CASAPPGELAGDTDTQYF. The chain joins TRBV10-2 to TRBJ2-3; 11 positions agree with TRBD2. The CDR3 totals 18 residues. Germline V gene data show CDR1 as WSHSY and CDR2 as SAAADI. V dropped 8 bases and J dropped 2; count of bases not matched to a gene: 15.

The chain recombines TRBV7-2 with TRBJ2-7; D gene unclear. Trimming shortened V by 1 base and J by 0 bases, and 7 bases separated the two germline ends. Germline V lookup: CDR1 SGHTA, CDR2 FQGNSA. The CDR3 runs 14 residues. The CDR3 protein is CASSLGGISYEQYF. The CDR3 DNA sequence: TGTGCCAGCAGCTTAGGCGGAATCTCCTACGAGCAGTACTTC.

The chain recombines TRBV11-2 with TRBJ2-1, with D hard to call. Per the germline V gene, CDR1 is SGHAT and CDR2 is FQNNGV. The CDR3 totals 11 residues. The V and J ends lost 3 bases and 10 bases respectively, with 7 bases between them. The DNA for the CDR3 is TGTGCCAGCAGCTTGGATAAAGAGCAGTTCTTC. As protein: CASSLDKEQFF.

J is TRBJ2-1 and V is TRBV4-1, with D maybe TRBD1 (5 bases). CDR1 and CDR2 (germline): MGHRA, YSYEKL. V lost 0 bases and J lost 4, with 7 bases in between. This CDR3 is 14 amino acids long. The CDR3 loop reads CASSQEYRYNEQFF. In DNA form, the CDR3 reads TGCGCCAGCAGCCAAGAGTACAGGTACAATGAGCAGTTCTTC.

This sequence joins TRBV6-1 and TRBJ1-3; D is unresolved. This CDR3 comprises 15 residues. Germline loops: CDR1 MNHNS, CDR2 SASEGT. V lost 4 bases, J lost 0 bases, and 10 bases lay in between. The chain's CDR3 is CASSALIFSGNTIYF. Written as DNA, the CDR3 is TGTGCCAGCAGTGCTCTGATTTTCTCTGGAAACACCATATATTTT.

The chain carries TRBV5-1 and TRBJ2-3, with 9 positions matching TRBD2. Germline loops: CDR1 SGHRS, CDR2 YFSETQ. CDR3 length equals 14 residues. Trimming removed 4 bases from V and 6 bases from J; junction bases left unmatched: 6. This chain's CDR3 is CASSPTSGGDTQYF. Written as DNA, the CDR3 is TGCGCCAGCAGCCCGACTAGCGGAGGGGATACGCAGTATTTT. The complete variable domain, with remaining parts taken from reference TRBV5-1 and TRBJ2-3, reads KAGVTQTPRYLIKTRGQQVTLSCSPISGHRSVSWYQQTPGQGLQFLFEYFSETQRNKGNFPGRFSGRQFSNSRSEMNVSTLELGDSALYLCASSPTSGGDTQYFGPGTRLTVL.

The V gene is TRBV18, the J gene TRBJ2-5, with D perhaps TRBD1 (5 bases). CDR1 is KGHSH, CDR2 LQKENI, per germline. CDR3 size: 13 residues. V gave up 3 bases and J gave up 3 bases, with 8 bases separating them. CDR3 nucleotides: TGTGCCAGCTCACCGCAAGGGGAAGAGACCCAGTACTTC. As protein: CASSPQGEETQYF. Complete variable domain (other parts from reference TRBV18 and TRBJ2-5): NAGVMQNPRHLVRRRGQEARLRCSPMKGHSHVYWYRQLPEEGLKFMVYLQKENIIDESGMPKERFSAEFPKEGPSILRIQQVVRGDSAAYFCASSPQGEETQYFGPGTRLLVL.

The chain combines TRBV28 with TRBJ1-2, with 8 bases aligning to TRBD1. CDR3 size: 16 residues. Losses at the gene ends were 3 bases for V and 8 bases for J; bases not matched to a gene: 14. The germline V gene encodes CDR1 MDHEN and CDR2 SYDVKM. The CDR3 reads CASSLEAGTGRGGYTF. Here the CDR3 DNA reads TGTGCCAGCAGTTTGGAGGCAGGGACAGGACGAGGAGGCTACACCTTC.